This T cell receptor (beta chain) was profiled in a study of blood T cell repertoires in COVID-19. Original analysis: Estimation of nucleated cell counts was performed using reference gene primer amplification. The table came from immunoSEQ multiplex PCR; TCRdb's copy has only in-frame clones and leaves some out. Clone size and the V and J calls come from that table; the DNA yielded D and trimming. The top ten clones hold roughly 2.3% of a sample with some 270,000 clones, approximately 91% of them seen once. Between the trimmed V and J ends, which lost 0 bases and 8 bases, there was a span of 17 bases. CDR3 length: 15 amino acids. Germline V gene lookup returns CDR1 SGHRS and CDR2 YFSETQ.

The source is a man in his fifties with acute or convalescent COVID-19. Sequencing was performed on peripheral blood. This chain uses TRBV5-1 with TRBJ1-1; a possible D gene is TRBD1 (5 bases). CDR3 protein: CASSLGGGTWTEAFF. Written as DNA, the CDR3 is TGCGCCAGCAGCTTGGGGGGTGGGACTTGGACAGAAGCTTTCTTT.